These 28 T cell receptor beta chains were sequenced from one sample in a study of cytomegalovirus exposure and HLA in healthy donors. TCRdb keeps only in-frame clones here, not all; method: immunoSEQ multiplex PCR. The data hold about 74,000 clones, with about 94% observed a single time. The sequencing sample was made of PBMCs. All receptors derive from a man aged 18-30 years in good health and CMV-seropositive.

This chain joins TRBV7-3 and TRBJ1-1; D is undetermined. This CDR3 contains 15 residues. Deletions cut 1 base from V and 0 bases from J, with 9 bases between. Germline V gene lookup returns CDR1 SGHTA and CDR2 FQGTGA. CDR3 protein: CASSLSPGMNTEAFF. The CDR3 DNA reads TGTGCCAGCAGCTTAAGCCCGGGGATGAACACTGAAGCTTTCTTT.

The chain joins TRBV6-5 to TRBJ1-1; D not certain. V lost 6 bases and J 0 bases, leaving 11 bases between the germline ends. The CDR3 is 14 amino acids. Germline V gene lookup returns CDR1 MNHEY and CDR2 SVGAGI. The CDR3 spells CASSYSLLNTEAFF. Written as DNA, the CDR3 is TGTGCCAGCAGCTACAGCCTGCTGAACACTGAAGCTTTCTTT.

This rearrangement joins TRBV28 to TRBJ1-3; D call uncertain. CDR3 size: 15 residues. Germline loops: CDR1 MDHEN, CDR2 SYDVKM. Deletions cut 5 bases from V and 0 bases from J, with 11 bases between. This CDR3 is CASSELFGSGNTIYF. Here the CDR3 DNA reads TGTGCCAGCAGTGAGCTGTTTGGCTCTGGAAACACCATATATTTT. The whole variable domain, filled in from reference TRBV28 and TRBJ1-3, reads DVKVTQSSRYLVKRTGEKVFLECVQDMDHENMFWYRQDPGLGLRLIYFSYDVKMKEKGDIPEGYSVSREKKERFSLILESASTNQTSMYLCASSELFGSGNTIYFGEGSWLTVV.

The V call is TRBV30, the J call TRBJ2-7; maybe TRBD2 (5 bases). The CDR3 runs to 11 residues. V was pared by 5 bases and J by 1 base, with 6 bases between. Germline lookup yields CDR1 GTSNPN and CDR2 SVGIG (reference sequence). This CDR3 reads CAWEGSYEQYF. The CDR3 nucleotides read TGTGCCTGGGAGGGATCCTACGAGCAGTACTTC.

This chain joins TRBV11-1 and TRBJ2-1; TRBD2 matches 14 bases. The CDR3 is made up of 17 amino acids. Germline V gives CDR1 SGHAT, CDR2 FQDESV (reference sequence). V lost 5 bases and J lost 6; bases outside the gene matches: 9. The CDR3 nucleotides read TGTGCCAGCAGCGGGACTAGCGGGAGTCTTCCAGCCAATGAGCAGTTCTTC. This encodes CASSGTSGSLPANEQFF.

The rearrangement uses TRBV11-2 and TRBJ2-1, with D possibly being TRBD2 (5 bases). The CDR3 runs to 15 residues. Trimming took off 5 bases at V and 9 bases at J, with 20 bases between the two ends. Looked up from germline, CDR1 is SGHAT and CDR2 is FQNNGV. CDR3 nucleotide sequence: TGTGCCAGCAGCCCAGAGGGCCTGGGGTATGGTGAGCAGTTCTTC. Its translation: CASSPEGLGYGEQFF.

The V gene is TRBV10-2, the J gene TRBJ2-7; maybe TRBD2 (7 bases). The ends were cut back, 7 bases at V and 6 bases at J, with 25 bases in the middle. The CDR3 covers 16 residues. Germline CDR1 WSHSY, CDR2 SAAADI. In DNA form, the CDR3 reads TGCGCCAGCACCCCCACCAGGGGACTAATCCTGCCCGAGCAGTACTTC. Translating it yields CASTPTRGLILPEQYF.

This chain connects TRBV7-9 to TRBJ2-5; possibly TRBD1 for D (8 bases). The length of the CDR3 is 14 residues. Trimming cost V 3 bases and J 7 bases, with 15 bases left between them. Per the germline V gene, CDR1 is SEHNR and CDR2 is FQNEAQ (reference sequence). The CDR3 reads CASSFTTGEGTQYF. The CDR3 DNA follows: TGTGCCAGCAGCTTTACGACAGGGGAGGGGACCCAGTACTTC.

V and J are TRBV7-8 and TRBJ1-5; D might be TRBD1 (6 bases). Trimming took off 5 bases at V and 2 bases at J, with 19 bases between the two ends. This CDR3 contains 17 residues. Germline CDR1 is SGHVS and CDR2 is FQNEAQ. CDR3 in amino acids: CASSVRTAHAGNQPQHF. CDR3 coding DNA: TGTGCCAGCAGCGTACGGACAGCTCATGCAGGCAATCAGCCCCAGCATTTT.

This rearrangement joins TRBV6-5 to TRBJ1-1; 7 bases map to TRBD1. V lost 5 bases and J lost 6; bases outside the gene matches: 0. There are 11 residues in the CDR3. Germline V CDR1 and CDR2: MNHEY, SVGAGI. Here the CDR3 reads CASSTGAEAFF. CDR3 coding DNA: TGTGCCAGCAGTACAGGGGCTGAAGCTTTCTTT.

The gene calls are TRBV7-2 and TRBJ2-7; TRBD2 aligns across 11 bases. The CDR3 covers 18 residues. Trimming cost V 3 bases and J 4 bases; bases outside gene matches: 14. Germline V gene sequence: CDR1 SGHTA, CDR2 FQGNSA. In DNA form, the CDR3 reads TGTGCCAGCAGCTTGGGTACTAGCGGGAGACGATTGGGGTACGAGCAGTACTTC. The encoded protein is CASSLGTSGRRLGYEQYF.

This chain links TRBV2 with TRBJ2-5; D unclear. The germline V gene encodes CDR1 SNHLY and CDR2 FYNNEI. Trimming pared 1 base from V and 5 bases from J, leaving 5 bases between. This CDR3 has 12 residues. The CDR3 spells CASSEGLETQYF. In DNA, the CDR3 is TGTGCCAGCAGTGAAGGTCTTGAGACCCAGTACTTC.

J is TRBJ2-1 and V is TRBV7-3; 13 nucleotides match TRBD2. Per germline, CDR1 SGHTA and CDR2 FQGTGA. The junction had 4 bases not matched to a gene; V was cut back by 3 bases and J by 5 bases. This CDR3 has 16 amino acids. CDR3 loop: CASSFLTSGRNNEQFF. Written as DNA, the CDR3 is TGTGCCAGCAGCTTCCTGACTAGCGGGAGGAACAATGAGCAGTTCTTC.

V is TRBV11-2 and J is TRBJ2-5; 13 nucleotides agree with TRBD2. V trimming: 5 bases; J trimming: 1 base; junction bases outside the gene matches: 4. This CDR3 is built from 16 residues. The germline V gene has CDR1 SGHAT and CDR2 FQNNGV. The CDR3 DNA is TGTGCCAGCAGCCTCGGGACTAGCGGGGTCCAAGAGACCCAGTACTTC. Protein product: CASSLGTSGVQETQYF. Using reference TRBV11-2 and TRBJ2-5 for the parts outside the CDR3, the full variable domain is EAGVAQSPRYKIIEKRQSVAFWCNPISGHATLYWYQQILGQGPKLLIQFQNNGVVDDSQLPKDRFSAERLKGVDSTLKIQPAKLEDSAVYLCASSLGTSGVQETQYFGPGTRLLVL.

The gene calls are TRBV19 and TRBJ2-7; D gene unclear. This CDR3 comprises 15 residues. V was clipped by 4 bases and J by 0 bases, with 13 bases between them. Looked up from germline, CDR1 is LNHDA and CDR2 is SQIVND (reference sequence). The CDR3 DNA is TGTGCCAGTAGTACCCTTGGTGCCAGCTCCTACGAGCAGTACTTC. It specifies CASSTLGASSYEQYF. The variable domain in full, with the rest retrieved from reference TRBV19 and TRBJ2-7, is DGGITQSPKYLFRKEGQNVTLSCEQNLNHDAMYWYRQDPGQGLRLIYYSQIVNDFQKGDIAEGYSVSREKKESFPLTVTSAQKNPTAFYLCASSTLGASSYEQYFGPGTRLTVT.

DNA for the CDR3: TGTGCCAGCAGCTTAGGGACTAGCGGGAGCGCAGATACGCAGTATTTT. Encoded protein: CASSLGTSGSADTQYF. The chain is built from TRBV11-3 and TRBJ2-3, with TRBD2 identical over 13 bases. V lost 1 base and J lost 4; bases outside the gene matches: 2. The CDR3 extends over 16 amino acids. In germline, CDR1 is SGHNT, CDR2 YENEEA.

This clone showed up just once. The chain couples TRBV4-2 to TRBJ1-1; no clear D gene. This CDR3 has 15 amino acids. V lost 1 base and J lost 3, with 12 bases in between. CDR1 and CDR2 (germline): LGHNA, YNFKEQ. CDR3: CASSQGKGGDTEAFF. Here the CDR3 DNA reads TGTGCCAGCAGCCAAGGTAAGGGAGGCGACACTGAAGCTTTCTTT.

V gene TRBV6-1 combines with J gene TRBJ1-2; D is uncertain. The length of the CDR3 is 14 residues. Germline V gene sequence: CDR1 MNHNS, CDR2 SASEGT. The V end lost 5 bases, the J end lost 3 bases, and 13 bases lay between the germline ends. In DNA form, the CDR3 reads TGTGCCAGCAGTACAACTCGGAGCGACTATGGCTACACCTTC. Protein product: CASSTTRSDYGYTF.

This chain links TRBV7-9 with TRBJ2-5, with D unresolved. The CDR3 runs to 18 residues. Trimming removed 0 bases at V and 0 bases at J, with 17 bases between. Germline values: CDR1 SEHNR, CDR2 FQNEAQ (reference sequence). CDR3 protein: CASSLAPSGGHNQETQYF. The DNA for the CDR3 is TGTGCCAGCAGCTTAGCTCCCTCCGGCGGTCACAACCAAGAGACCCAGTACTTC.

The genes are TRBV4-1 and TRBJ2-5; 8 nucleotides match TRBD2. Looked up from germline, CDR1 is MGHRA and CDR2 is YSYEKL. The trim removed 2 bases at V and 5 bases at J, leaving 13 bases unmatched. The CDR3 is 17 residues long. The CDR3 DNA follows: TGCGCCAGCAGCCAATCGGTACGGGAGGGCCGGGGGGAGACCCAGTACTTC. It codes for CASSQSVREGRGETQYF.

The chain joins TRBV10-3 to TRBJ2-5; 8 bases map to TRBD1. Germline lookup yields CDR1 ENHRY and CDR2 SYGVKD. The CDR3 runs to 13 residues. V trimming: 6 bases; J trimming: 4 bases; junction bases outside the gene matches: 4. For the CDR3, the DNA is TGTGCCATCAGGGAGGACAGGGCAGAGACCCAGTACTTC. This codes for CAIREDRAETQYF.

CDR3 residues: CASSSGASYEQYF. The CDR3 region has the DNA TGTGCCAGCAGTTCAGGGGCATCCTACGAGCAGTACTTC. V usage is TRBV27 and J usage is TRBJ2-7; D may be TRBD1 (6 bases). The CDR3 consists of 13 residues. V was trimmed by 4 bases and J by 1 base, leaving 8 bases between them. Germline assignment: CDR1 MNHEY and CDR2 SMNVEV (reference sequence).

DNA of the CDR3: TGTGCCAGCAGCCCCAGTGGCCTTGGGCACAATGAGCAGTTCTTC. Translated, it gives CASSPSGLGHNEQFF. The J gene is TRBJ2-1, the V gene TRBV9; D ambiguous. Trimming shortened V by 4 bases and J by 5 bases, and 16 bases separated the two germline ends. CDR1 and CDR2 from the germline V gene are SGDLS and YYNGEE. CDR3 length: 15 residues.

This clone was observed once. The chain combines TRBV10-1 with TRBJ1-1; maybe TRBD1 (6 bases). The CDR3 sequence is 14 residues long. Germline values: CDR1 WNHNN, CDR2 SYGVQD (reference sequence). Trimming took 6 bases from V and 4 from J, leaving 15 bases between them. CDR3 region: CASSPGASGTEAFF. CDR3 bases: TGCGCCAGCAGCCCAGGGGCCTCGGGCACTGAAGCTTTCTTT.

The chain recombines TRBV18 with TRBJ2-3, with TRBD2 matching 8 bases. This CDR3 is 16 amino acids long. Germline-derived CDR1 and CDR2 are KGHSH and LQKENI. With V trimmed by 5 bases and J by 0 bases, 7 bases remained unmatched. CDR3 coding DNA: TGTGCCAGCTCATCTTTCGGGAGGGAGAGCACAGATACGCAGTATTTT. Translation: CASSSFGRESTDTQYF.

DNA of the CDR3: TGTGCCAGCAGCTTAGAGTGGACTAGCGGGATTATTCAGTACTTC. This translates into CASSLEWTSGIIQYF. The gene calls are TRBV11-2 and TRBJ2-4; 12 nucleotides align to TRBD2. CDR1 is SGHAT, CDR2 FQNNGV, per germline. The CDR3 is made up of 15 amino acids. V was pared by 0 bases and J by 10 bases, with 4 bases of the junction left unmatched. Full variable domain (outside the CDR3, taken from reference TRBV11-2 and TRBJ2-4): EAGVAQSPRYKIIEKRQSVAFWCNPISGHATLYWYQQILGQGPKLLIQFQNNGVVDDSQLPKDRFSAERLKGVDSTLKIQPAKLEDSAVYLCASSLEWTSGIIQYFGAGTRLSVL.

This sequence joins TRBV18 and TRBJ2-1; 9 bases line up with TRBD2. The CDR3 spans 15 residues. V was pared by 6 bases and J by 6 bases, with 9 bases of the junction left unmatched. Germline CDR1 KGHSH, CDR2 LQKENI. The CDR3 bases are TGTGCCAGCTCGGTCGGGGGACTAGCCGGCAATGAGCAGTTCTTC. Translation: CASSVGGLAGNEQFF.

CDR3 sequence reads: CASRQESYSNQPQHF. For the CDR3, the DNA is TGTGCCAGCAGACAGGAAAGTTATAGCAATCAGCCCCAGCATTTT. The chain combines TRBV6-5 with TRBJ1-5, with D tentatively TRBD1 (5 bases). From germline, CDR1 is MNHEY and CDR2 SVGAGI. Trimming pared 6 bases from V and 0 bases from J, leaving 12 bases between. The CDR3 has 15 residues.